This T cell receptor beta chain was documented in a study of prognosis after radiotherapy for stage I lung cancer. V lost 0 bases to trimming and J lost 6 bases, with 8 bases between them. The CDR3 runs to 14 residues. Germline V gene data show CDR1 as KGHDR and CDR2 as SFDVKD. TCR beta CDR3 was amplified from genomic DNA by two-round multiplex PCR. Used in first-round PCR were primers specific to each TRBV and TRBJ gene. MiXCR, applied by TCRdb to the multiplex PCR reads, yields one record per CDR3 protein. The sample lists around 30,000 distinct CDR3 sequences; nearly 35% were seen once. In its sample, this clonotype was seen many times.

Here the sequenced sample was PBMCs, taken before or after stereotactic body radiation therapy (not recorded which). This TCR came from a donor aged 50 or older with non-small cell lung cancer. V is TRBV24-1 and J is TRBJ2-1; D is ambiguous. CDR3 residues: CATSDLRPPNEQFF. The CDR3, as DNA: TGTGCCACCAGTGATTTGCGTCCCCCCAATGAGCAGTTCTTC.